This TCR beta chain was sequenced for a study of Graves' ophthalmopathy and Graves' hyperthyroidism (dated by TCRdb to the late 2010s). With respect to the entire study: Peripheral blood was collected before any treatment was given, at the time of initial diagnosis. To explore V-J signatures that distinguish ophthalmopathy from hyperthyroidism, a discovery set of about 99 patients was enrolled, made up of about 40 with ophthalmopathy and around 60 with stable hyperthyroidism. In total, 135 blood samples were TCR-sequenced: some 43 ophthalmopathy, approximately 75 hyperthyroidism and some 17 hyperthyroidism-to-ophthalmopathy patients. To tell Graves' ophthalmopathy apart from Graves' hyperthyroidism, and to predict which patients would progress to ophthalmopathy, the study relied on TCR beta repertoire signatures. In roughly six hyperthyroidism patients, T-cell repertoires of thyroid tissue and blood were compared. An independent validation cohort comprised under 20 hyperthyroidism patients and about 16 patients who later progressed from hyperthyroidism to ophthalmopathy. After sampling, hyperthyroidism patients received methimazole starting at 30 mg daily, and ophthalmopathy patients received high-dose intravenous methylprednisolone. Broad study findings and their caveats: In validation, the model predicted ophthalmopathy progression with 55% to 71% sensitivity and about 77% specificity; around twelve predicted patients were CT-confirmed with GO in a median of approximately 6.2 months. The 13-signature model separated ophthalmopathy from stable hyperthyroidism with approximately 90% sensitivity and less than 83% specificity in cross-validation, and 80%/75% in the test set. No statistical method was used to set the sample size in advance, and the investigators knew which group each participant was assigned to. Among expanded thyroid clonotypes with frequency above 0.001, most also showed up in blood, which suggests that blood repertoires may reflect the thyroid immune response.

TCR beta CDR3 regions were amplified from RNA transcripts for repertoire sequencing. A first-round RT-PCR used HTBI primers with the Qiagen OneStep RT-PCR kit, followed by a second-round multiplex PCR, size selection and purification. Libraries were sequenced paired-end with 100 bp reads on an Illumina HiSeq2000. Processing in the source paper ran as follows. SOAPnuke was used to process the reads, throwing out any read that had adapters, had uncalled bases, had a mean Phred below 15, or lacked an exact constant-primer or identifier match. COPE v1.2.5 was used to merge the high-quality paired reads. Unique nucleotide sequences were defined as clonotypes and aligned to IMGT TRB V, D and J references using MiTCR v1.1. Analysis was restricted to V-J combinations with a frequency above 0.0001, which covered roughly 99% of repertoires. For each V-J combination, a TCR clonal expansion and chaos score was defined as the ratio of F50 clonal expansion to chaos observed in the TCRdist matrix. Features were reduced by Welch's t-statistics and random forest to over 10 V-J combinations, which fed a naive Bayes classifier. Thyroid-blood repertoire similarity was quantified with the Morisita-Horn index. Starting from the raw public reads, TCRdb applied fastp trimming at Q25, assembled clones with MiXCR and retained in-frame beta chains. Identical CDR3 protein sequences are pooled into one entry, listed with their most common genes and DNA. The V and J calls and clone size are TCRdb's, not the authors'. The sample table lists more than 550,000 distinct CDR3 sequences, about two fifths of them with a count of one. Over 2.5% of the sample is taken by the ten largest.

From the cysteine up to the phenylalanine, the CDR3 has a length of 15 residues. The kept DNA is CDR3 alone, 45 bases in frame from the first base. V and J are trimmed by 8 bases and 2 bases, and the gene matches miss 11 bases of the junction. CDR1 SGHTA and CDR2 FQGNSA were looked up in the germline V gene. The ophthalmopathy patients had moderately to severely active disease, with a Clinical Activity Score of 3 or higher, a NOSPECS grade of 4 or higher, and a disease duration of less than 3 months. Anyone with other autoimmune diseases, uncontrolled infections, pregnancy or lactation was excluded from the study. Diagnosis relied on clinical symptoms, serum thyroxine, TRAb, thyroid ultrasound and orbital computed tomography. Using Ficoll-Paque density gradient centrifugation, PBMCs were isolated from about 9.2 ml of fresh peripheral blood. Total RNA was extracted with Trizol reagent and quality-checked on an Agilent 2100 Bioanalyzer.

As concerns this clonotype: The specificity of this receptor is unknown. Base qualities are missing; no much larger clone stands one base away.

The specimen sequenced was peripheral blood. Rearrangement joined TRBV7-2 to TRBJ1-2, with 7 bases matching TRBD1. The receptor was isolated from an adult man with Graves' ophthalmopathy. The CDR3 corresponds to CASSQQDRENYGYTF. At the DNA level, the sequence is TGTGCCAGCTCCCAACAAGACAGGGAGAACTATGGCTACACCTTC.